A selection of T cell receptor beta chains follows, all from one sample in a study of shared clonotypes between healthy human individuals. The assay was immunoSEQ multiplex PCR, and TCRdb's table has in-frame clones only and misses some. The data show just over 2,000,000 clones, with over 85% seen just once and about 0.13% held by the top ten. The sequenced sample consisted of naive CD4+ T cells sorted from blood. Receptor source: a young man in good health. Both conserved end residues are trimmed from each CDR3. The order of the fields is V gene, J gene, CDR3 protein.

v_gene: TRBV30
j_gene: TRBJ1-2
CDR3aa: AWSETGGPQDGYT

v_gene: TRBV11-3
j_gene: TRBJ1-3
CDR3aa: ASSLGHSGNTIY

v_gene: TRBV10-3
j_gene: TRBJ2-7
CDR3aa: AISDGSSYEQY

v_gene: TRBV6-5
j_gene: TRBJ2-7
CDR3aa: ASRRGGTYEQY

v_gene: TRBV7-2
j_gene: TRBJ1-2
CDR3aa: ASSFDGYGYT

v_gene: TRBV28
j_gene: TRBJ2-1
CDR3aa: ASSLIGNEQF

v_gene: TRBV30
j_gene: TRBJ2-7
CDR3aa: AWSATGLAGGTLSYEQY

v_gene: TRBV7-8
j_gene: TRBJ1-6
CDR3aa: ASSYYRGRDSPLH

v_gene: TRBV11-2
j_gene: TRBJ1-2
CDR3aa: ASSLVGYKSYGYT

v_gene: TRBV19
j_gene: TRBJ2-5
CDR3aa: ASSRGGQNQETQY

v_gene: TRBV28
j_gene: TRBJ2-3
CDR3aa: ASSGDTDTQY

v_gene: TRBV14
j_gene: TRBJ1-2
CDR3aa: ASNPLAPNYGYT

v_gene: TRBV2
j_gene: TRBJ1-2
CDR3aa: ASSDGSTVVEGYT

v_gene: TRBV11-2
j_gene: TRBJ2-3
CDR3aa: ASSLERDTQY

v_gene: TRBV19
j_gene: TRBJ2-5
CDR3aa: ASSMVTQETQY

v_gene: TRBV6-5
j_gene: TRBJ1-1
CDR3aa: ASRSQGRASF

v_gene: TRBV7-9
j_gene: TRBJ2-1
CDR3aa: ASSLSWGGDEQF

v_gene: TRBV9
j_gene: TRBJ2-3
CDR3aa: ASSARSPGSDTQY

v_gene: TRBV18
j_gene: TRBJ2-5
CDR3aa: ASSPSQGVAETQY

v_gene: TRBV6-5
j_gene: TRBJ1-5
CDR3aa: ASQDRVGQPQH

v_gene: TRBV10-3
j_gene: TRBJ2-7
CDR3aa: AGSGSSYEQY

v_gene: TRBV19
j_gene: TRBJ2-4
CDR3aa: ASRGLAGGNIQY

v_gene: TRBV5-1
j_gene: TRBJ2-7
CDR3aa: ASSLFPAGGTSYEQY

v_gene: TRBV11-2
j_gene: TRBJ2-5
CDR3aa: ASSATGQETQY

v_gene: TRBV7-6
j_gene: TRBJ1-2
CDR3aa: ASSLASGGVDGYT

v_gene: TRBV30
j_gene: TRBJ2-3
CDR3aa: AWSLRRGRTDTQY

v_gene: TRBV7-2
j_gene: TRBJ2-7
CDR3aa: ASSRDRGRNEQY

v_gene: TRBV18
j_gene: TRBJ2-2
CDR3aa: ASSPGTGLGELF

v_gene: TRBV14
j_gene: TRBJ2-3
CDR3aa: ASSPQGVSTDTQY